A single sample is the source of the 10 T cell receptor beta chains below, sequenced in a study of blood T cell repertoires in COVID-19. Sequencing used immunoSEQ multiplex PCR; TCRdb keeps in-frame clones, though not all of them. The table includes 150,000 to 200,000 clones, 80% detected once. Specimen: PBMCs or T cells enriched from blood (not recorded which). The receptor set was obtained from a man aged 40-49 years who had recovered from COVID-19.

The V and J genes are TRBV12-3 or TRBV12-4 and TRBJ2-7, with 9 bases identical to TRBD1. The V segment lost 10 bases and the J segment 6 bases; nucleotides outside the gene matches: 7. The CDR3 totals 12 residues. The CDR3 loop is CANLQGAREQYV. The CDR3, as DNA: TGTGCCAACTTACAGGGGGCGCGCGAGCAGTACGTC.

The chain is built from TRBV24-1 and TRBJ2-3, with D uncertain. This CDR3 is built from 12 residues. Trimming removed 9 bases from V and 2 bases from J, with 8 bases in between. Germline assignment: CDR1 KGHDR and CDR2 SFDVKD. The chain's CDR3 is CATATVTDTQYF. CDR3 sequence (DNA): TGTGCCACCGCAACGGTCACAGATACGCAGTATTTT.

The V gene is TRBV3-1 (or the pseudogene TRBV3-2), the J gene TRBJ2-1; tentative D call: TRBD2 (6 bases). The CDR3 spans 15 residues. Germline CDR1 reads LGHDT; CDR2 reads YNNKEL (reference sequence). V was pared by 2 bases and J by 3 bases, with 11 bases between. The CDR3 sequence is CASSQRAGRYNEQFF. In nucleotides, the CDR3 is TGTGCCAGCAGCCAACGTGCGGGGCGCTACAATGAGCAGTTCTTC.

CDR3 sequence reads: CASSYARDRARYGYTF. In DNA form, the CDR3 reads TGTGCCAGCAGTTACGCGCGGGACAGGGCTCGCTATGGCTACACCTTC. The V gene is TRBV6-5, the J gene TRBJ1-2; 9 bases fit TRBD1. Germline CDR1 MNHEY, CDR2 SVGAGI. J was trimmed by 4 bases and V by 2 bases; bases with no gene match: 8. The CDR3 is 16 residues long.

In its sample, this clone was seen many times. The J gene is TRBJ1-3, the V gene TRBV5-5; D possibly corresponds to TRBD1 (6 bases). Germline lookup yields CDR1 SGHKS and CDR2 YYEKEE (reference sequence). Trimming removed 4 bases from V and 1 base from J, with 9 bases in between. This CDR3 spans 14 amino acids. The CDR3 protein is CASSPGTSGNTIYF. The CDR3 DNA is TGTGCCAGCAGCCCCGGGACATCTGGAAACACCATATATTTT. Full variable domain (rest looked up from reference TRBV5-5 and TRBJ1-3): DAGVTQSPTHLIKTRGQQVTLRCSPISGHKSVSWYQQVLGQGPQFIFQYYEKEERGRGNFPDRFSARQFPNYSSELNVNALLLGDSALYLCASSPGTSGNTIYFGEGSWLTVV.

The chain uses TRBV7-3 and TRBJ2-3; 7 bases agree with TRBD2. Germline assignment: CDR1 SGHTA and CDR2 FQGTGA. The CDR3 contains 13 residues. V lost 3 bases, J lost 5 bases, and 2 bases stayed unmatched. The CDR3, as DNA: TGTGCCAGCAGCTTCCGGGGGGTAGATACGCAGTATTTT. Protein sequence: CASSFRGVDTQYF.

This chain uses TRBV5-1 with TRBJ2-7; 7 bases agree with TRBD2. V lost 0 bases, J lost 2 bases, and 2 bases stayed unmatched. The CDR3 is made up of 14 amino acids. Germline V gene data show CDR1 as SGHRS and CDR2 as YFSETQ. The DNA of the CDR3 is TGCGCCAGCAGCTTGGTCGCGGGGGCCTACGAGCAGTACGTC. It encodes CASSLVAGAYEQYV.

The rearrangement joins TRBV5-1 to TRBJ2-1; TRBD1 aligns across 9 bases. The CDR3 covers 15 residues. CDR1 SGHRS and CDR2 YFSETQ come from the germline V gene. The V gene end was trimmed by 5 bases and the J gene end by 5 bases; junction bases not matched to a gene: 8. The CDR3 DNA reads as TGCGCCAGCAGAAGGCCGGACAGGGGCGACAATGAGCAGTTCTTC. Amino acids: CASRRPDRGDNEQFF.

The chain uses TRBV24-1 and TRBJ2-3, with 13 bases identical to TRBD2. The CDR3 loop spans 16 amino acids. The trim removed 3 bases at V and 6 bases at J, leaving 5 bases unmatched. Germline V gene data show CDR1 as KGHDR and CDR2 as SFDVKD. The CDR3 DNA is TGTGCCACCAGTGATCGACTAGCGGGGGGCGGGGATACGCAGTATTTT. The encoded protein is CATSDRLAGGGDTQYF.

V gene TRBV5-4 combines with J gene TRBJ2-5, with TRBD2 identical over 9 bases. CDR1 and CDR2 (germline): SGHNT, YYREEE (reference sequence). The CDR3 runs to 15 residues. V lost 4 bases to trimming and J lost 1 base; unmatched junction nucleotides: 5. Here the CDR3 DNA reads TGTGCCAGCAGCGTAGCGGGGGACCTCCAAGAGACCCAGTACTTC. Amino acid sequence: CASSVAGDLQETQYF.